This TCR beta chain stems from a study of OX40 agonist ivuxolimab in advanced cancers. For the wider study: The costimulatory receptor OX40 (CD134) was targeted by ivuxolimab, a fully human IgG2 agonistic monoclonal antibody. Three dose-escalation patients achieved partial responses, one with hepatocellular carcinoma and two with cutaneous melanoma. Intravenous ivuxolimab was administered to patients every 2 weeks at six dose levels: 0.01, 0.1, 0.3, 1.5, 3 and 10 mg/kg. Of the roughly 50 dose-escalation patients, hepatocellular carcinoma was present in approximately 20, melanoma in approximately 15, renal cell carcinoma in 9 and head and neck cancer in 9. Patients were allowed to have had prior anti-PD-1, anti-PD-L1 or anti-CTLA-4 therapy, and 30% to 50% of the dose-escalation patients had previously received checkpoint inhibitors. In the dose-escalation cohort, more than 75% of patients were male, and the mean age was approximately 55 years, with a range of 23 to 79. Peripheral TCRbeta sequencing was intended to test whether TCR sequence diversity was altered and clonal T-cell expansion was caused by ivuxolimab. The paper reports the monotherapy dose-escalation portion (N of about 54 patients) of the phase I ivuxolimab trial. What the work shows at the level of the full study, not this receptor alone: In the 0.1-3.0 mg/kg groups, partial responders had among the lowest normalized peripheral clonal expansion, particularly in CD8+ T cells. Antigen specificity was not determined for the clonally expanded peripheral T cells. At doses of 0.1 to 3.0 mg/kg, clonal expansion of both CD4+ and CD8+ blood T cells was observed from baseline to week 6. Low levels of normalized T-cell clonal expansion were also shown by some nonresponding patients. After ivuxolimab, expanded clones were on average more numerous among CD8+ T cells than among CD4+ T cells.

Reading from cysteine to phenylalanine, the CDR3 counts 13 amino acids. Only the CDR3 region is kept as DNA, spanning 39 bases read in frame from base 1. The germline V gene (reference sequence) sets CDR1 to LNHDA and CDR2 to SQIVND. V loses 3 bases, J loses 7 bases, and the germline ends lie 10 bases apart. The trial excluded patients who had a history of autoimmune disease or who were on systemic immunosuppression. Peripheral blood for TCR sequencing was collected from all dose cohorts at baseline, on cycle 4 day 1, and on cycle 7 day 1. Samples were obtained from an open-label, multicenter, first-in-human phase I dose-escalation trial of ivuxolimab. Adults with locally advanced or metastatic head and neck squamous cell, hepatocellular, melanoma or renal cell carcinoma were enrolled in the trial. Before TCR sequencing, CD4+ T cells and CD8+ T cells were sorted from peripheral blood as separate populations.

About this clone: This receptor's antigen is unknown. Base qualities are not at hand, and no much larger clone is one base apart.

Genomic DNA was extracted from sorted cells for sequencing of the TCRbeta CDR3 region. The immunoSEQ Assay was used for sequencing of TCRbeta CDR3 regions. TCRdb retrieved this table from immuneACCESS and kept in-frame rearrangements only. Not all clones are present; in checked studies, unresolved V genes account for under half, and no reason is known for the remainder. In all, the sample holds 15,000 to 20,000 clones, and around 82% of those were seen once. Jointly, the top ten make up around two fifths of the sample. In this chain, TRBV19 is recombined with TRBJ2-1; the D segment could be TRBD1, given 5 matching bases. The clonotype comes from an adult with an advanced solid tumor such as melanoma, head and neck, liver or kidney cancer. This specimen consisted of CD4+ or CD8+ T cells sorted from blood, obtained in a trial of the OX40 agonist ivuxolimab. The sequence in DNA is TGTGCCAGTAGTATCTCGGCAGGGAATGAGCAGTTCTTC. It codes for CASSISAGNEQFF. The full variable domain, completed from the reference TRBV19 and TRBJ2-1 proteins outside the CDR3, reads DGGITQSPKYLFRKEGQNVTLSCEQNLNHDAMYWYRQDPGQGLRLIYYSQIVNDFQKGDIAEGYSVSREKKESFPLTVTSAQKNPTAFYLCASSISAGNEQFFGPGTRLTVL.